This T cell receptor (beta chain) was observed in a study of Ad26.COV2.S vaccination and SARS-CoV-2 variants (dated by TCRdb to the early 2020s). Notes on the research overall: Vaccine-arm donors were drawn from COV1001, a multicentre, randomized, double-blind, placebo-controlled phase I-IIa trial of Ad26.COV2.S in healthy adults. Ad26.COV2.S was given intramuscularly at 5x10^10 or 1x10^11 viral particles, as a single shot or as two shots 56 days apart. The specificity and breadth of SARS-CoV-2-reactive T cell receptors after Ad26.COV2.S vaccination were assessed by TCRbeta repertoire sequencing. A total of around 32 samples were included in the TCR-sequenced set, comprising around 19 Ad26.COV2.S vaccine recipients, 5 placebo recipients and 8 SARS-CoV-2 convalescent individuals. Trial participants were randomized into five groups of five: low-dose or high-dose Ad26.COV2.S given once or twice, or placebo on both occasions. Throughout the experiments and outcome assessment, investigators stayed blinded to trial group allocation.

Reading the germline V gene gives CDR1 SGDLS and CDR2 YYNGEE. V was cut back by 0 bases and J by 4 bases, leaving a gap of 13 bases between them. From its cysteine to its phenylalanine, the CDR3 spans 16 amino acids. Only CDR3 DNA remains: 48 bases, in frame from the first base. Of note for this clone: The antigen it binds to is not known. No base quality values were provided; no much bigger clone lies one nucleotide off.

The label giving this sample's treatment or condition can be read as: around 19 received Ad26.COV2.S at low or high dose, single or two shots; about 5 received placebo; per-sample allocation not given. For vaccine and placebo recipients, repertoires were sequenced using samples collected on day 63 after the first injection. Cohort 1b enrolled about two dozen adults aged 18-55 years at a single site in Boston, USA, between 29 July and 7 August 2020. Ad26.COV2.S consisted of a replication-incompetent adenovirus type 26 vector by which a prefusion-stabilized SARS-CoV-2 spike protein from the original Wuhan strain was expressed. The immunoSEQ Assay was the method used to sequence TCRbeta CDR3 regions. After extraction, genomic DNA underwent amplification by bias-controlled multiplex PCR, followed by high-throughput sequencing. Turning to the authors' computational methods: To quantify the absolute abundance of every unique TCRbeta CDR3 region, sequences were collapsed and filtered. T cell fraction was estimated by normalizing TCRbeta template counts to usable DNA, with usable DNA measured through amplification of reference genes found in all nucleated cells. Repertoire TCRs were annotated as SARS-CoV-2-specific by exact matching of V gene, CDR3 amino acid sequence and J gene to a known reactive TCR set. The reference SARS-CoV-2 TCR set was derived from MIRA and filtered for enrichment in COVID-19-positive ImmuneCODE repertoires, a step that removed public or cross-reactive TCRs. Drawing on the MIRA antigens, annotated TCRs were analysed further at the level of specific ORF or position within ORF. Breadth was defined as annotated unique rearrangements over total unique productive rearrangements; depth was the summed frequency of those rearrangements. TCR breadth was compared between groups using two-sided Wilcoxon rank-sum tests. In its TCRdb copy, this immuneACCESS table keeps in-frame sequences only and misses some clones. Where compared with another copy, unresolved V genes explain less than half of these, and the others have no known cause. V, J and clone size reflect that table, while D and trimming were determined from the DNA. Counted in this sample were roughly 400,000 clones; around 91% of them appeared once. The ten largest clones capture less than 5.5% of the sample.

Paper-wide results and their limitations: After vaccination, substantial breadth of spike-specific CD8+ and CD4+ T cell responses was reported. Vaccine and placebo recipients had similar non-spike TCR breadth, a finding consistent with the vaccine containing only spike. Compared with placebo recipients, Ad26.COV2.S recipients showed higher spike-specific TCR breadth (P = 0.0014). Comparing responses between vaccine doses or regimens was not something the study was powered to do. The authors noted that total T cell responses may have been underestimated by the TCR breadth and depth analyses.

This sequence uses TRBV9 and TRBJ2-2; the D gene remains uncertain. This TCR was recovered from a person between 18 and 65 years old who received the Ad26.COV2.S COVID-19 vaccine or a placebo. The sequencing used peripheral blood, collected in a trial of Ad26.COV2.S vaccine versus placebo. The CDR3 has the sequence CASSVGLGTRTGELFF. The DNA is TGTGCCAGCAGCGTAGGACTTGGCACCCGCACCGGGGAGCTGTTTTTT. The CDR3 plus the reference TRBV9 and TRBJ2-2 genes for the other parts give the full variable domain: DSGVTQTPKHLITATGQRVTLRCSPRSGDLSVYWYQQSLDQGLQFLIQYYNGEERAKGNILERFSAQQFPDLHSELNLSSLELGDSALYFCASSVGLGTRTGELFFGEGSRLTVL.